This T cell receptor beta chain was sequenced for a study of shared clonotypes between healthy human individuals. The overall study: Researchers assigned three CD4 naive, three CD4 memory, two CD8 naive and one CD8 memory plate to each donor. Whole-study results and caveats: Sorted-subset sequencing was shown by rarefaction to be incomplete despite large depth. Between a few donors, naive CD4 clonotypes were shared at a level of about 5%.

The count of this clone is one. What it binds is unknown. TCRdb's copy holds only in-frame clones and misses some; the assay was immunoSEQ multiplex PCR. The table shows about 2.1 million clones, with just under 95% occurring only once. Only CD45RO-negative cells positively selected for CCR7 counted as naive CD8 cells, so terminally differentiated effector memory CD45RA+ cells were excluded. There are 16 residues in the CDR3. The germline V and J ends were trimmed by 1 base and 0 bases, with 12 bases remaining between them. Germline CDR1 and CDR2: SEHNR and FQNEAQ (reference sequence). This sequence originates from a man between 18 and 29 years old in good health. Some clones in this sample may be carry-over from other donors' samples. Specimen: naive CD8+ T cells from PBMCs. V gene TRBV7-9 combines with J gene TRBJ1-2, with D perhaps matching TRBD1 (5 bases). CDR3: CASSLGQPIANYGYTF. The CDR3 DNA sequence: TGTGCCAGCAGCTTAGGACAGCCCATAGCTAACTATGGCTACACCTTC. Supplemented by reference TRBV7-9 and TRBJ1-2, the full variable domain reads DTGVSQNPRHKITKRGQNVTFRCDPISEHNRLYWYRQTLGQGPEFLTYFQNEAQLEKSRLLSDRFSAERPKGSFSTLEIQRTEQGDSAMYLCASSLGQPIANYGYTFGSGTRLTVV.